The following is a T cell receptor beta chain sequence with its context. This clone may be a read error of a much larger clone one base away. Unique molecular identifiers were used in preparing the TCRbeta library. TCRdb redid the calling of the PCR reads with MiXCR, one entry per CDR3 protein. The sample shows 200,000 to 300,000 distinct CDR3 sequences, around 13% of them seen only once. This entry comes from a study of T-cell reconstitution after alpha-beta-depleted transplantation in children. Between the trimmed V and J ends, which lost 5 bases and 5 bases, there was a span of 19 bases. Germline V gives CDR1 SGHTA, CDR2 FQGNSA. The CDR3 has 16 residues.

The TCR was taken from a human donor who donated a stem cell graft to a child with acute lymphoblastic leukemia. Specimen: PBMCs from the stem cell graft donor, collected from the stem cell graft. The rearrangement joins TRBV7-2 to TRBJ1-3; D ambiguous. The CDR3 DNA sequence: TGTGCCAGCAGCCCAATGGCTATTGATCCTCGAAACACCATATATTTT. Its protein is CASSPMAIDPRNTIYF.